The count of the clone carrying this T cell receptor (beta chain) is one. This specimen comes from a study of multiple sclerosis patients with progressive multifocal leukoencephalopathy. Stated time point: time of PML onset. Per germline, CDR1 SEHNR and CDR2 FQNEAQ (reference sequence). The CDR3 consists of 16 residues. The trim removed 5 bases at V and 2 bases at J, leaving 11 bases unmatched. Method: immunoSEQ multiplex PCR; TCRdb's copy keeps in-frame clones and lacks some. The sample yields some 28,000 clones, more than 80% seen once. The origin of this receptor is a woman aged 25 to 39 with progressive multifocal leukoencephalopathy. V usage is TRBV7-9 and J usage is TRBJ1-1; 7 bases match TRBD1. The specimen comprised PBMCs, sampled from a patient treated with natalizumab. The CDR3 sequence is CASSHNPDRINTEAFF. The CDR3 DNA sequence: TGTGCCAGCAGCCATAACCCGGACAGGATCAACACTGAAGCTTTCTTT.